The 30 T cell receptor beta chains below come from one sample, sequenced in a study of post-analysis software for immune sequencing data. Their antigens are not known. Study-level results: Controls showed lower frequencies than patients for roughly 5 TRBV segments, and TRBV5-6, TRBV5-1 and TRBV20-1 were among these.

Libraries were made from TCR beta cDNA, and they carried unique molecular identifiers. TCRdb itself ran the PCR reads through MiXCR, one entry per CDR3 protein. This sample has roughly 730,000 distinct CDR3 sequences, with roughly 29% found just once. The specimen sequenced was blood. These TCRs come from a girl under 18 with multiple sclerosis.

The sample holds a few counts of this clonotype. The genes are TRBV7-2 and TRBJ2-7; the match to TRBD2 covers 14 bases. Trimming took 2 bases from V and 2 from J; bases not matched to a gene: 2. Germline CDR1 SGHTA, CDR2 FQGNSA. The CDR3 length is 16 residues. This CDR3 is CASSLRLAGGPYEQYF. The CDR3 coding sequence is TGTGCCAGCAGCTTAAGACTAGCGGGAGGGCCCTACGAGCAGTACTTC.

The CDR3 protein is CASSSRLDRQEQPQHF. The CDR3 nucleotides read TGTGCCAGCAGCTCCAGACTGGACAGGCAAGAACAGCCCCAGCATTTT. The chain employs TRBV5-6 and TRBJ1-5, with 7 bases that match TRBD1. The ends lost 3 bases at V and 7 bases at J; junction bases unmatched: 13. The CDR3 covers 16 residues. The V gene's germline CDR1 is SGHDT and CDR2 YYEEEE.

The rearrangement uses TRBV29-1 and TRBJ2-4, with a possible D match to TRBD1 (5 bases). Germline V gene lookup returns CDR1 SQVTM and CDR2 ANQGSEA. V was pared by 7 bases and J by 6 bases, with 19 bases between. This CDR3 is 14 amino acids long. For the CDR3, the DNA is TGCAGCGCTAAATGGGCAGGGTCGGGAAACATTCAGTACTTC. Protein sequence: CSAKWAGSGNIQYF.

To note about this clonotype: This clone may be a read error of a much larger clone one base away. The J gene is TRBJ2-7, the V gene TRBV20-1, with TRBD1 matching 7 bases. Looked up from germline, CDR1 is DFQATT and CDR2 is SNEGSKA (reference sequence). CDR3 length: 13 amino acids. V gave up 2 bases and J gave up 7 bases; unmatched junction bases: 8. Here the CDR3 DNA reads TGCAGTGCTAGACCTCCACAGGGGCATGAGCAGTACTTC. It yields the protein CSARPPQGHEQYF.

J is TRBJ2-1 and V is TRBV6-5, with TRBD1 matching over 8 bases. Trimming took 11 bases from V and 4 from J; bases not matched to a gene: 13. The CDR3 consists of 15 residues. Germline CDR1 is MNHEY and CDR2 is SVGAGI. CDR3: CASRVRTGNYNEQFF. CDR3 DNA sequence: TGTGCCTCGAGAGTCCGGACAGGGAATTACAATGAGCAGTTCTTC.

The chain has TRBV11-2 and TRBJ2-2; TRBD2 aligns across 8 bases. V gave up 5 bases and J gave up 6 bases; unmatched junction bases: 5. Germline V lookup: CDR1 SGHAT, CDR2 FQNNGV. The CDR3 covers 14 residues. The CDR3 loop reads CASSPGGGPGELFF. As DNA, the CDR3 is TGTGCCAGCAGCCCCGGGGGGGGGCCCGGGGAGCTGTTTTTT.

This chain's CDR3 is CSATYGNYGYTF. CDR3 in DNA: TGCAGTGCTACTTACGGGAACTATGGCTACACCTTC. The chain combines TRBV20-1 with TRBJ1-2; D is unresolved. The CDR3 sequence is 12 residues long. The V gene lost 4 bases and the J gene lost 2 bases, with 8 bases spanning the gap. Per germline, CDR1 DFQATT and CDR2 SNEGSKA (reference sequence).

This chain links TRBV5-1 with TRBJ1-1, with D possibly TRBD1 on 5 matching bases. This CDR3 has 13 residues. V was shortened by 4 bases and J by 1 base, with 8 bases between the two germline ends. Germline CDR1 and CDR2: SGHRS and YFSETQ. The CDR3 loop reads CASSHGQNTEAFF. Written as DNA, the CDR3 is TGCGCCAGCAGCCATGGACAGAACACTGAAGCTTTCTTT. The entire variable domain, with the rest obtained from reference TRBV5-1 and TRBJ1-1, is as follows: KAGVTQTPRYLIKTRGQQVTLSCSPISGHRSVSWYQQTPGQGLQFLFEYFSETQRNKGNFPGRFSGRQFSNSRSEMNVSTLELGDSALYLCASSHGQNTEAFFGQGTRLTVV.

The chain recombines TRBV7-2 with TRBJ2-1; D is unclear. The V gene lost 5 bases and the J gene lost 5 bases, with 10 bases spanning the gap. The CDR3 length is 13 residues. In germline, CDR1 is SGHTA, CDR2 FQGNSA. The CDR3 region has the DNA TGTGCCAGCAGCCCCGACGGACACAATGAGCAGTTCTTC. Translation gives CASSPDGHNEQFF.

The gene calls are TRBV5-6 and TRBJ2-3, with TRBD2 as a possible D gene (6 bases). The ends were cut back, 4 bases at V and 2 bases at J, with 14 bases in the middle. The CDR3 is 15 amino acids. CDR1 and CDR2 from the germline V gene are SGHDT and YYEEEE. CDR3 in amino acids: CASSTPGLVTDTQYF. The DNA of the CDR3 is TGTGCCAGCAGCACCCCGGGACTGGTCACAGATACGCAGTATTTT.

The chain employs TRBV5-1 and TRBJ2-3; D is perhaps TRBD2 (5 bases). This CDR3 is 14 amino acids long. Germline assignment: CDR1 SGHRS and CDR2 YFSETQ. The germline V and J ends were trimmed by 4 bases and 0 bases, with 9 bases remaining between them. The CDR3 loop reads CASSKLGSTDTQYF. CDR3 bases: TGCGCCAGCAGCAAACTAGGGAGCACAGATACGCAGTATTTT.

J is TRBJ2-7 and V is TRBV10-3; 8 positions agree with TRBD1. This CDR3 is built from 16 residues. Trimming removed 2 bases from V and 2 bases from J; junction bases left unmatched: 8. In germline, CDR1 is ENHRY, CDR2 SYGVKD. CDR3 loop: CAISEEMDRVPYEQYF. DNA of the CDR3: TGTGCCATCAGTGAGGAGATGGACAGGGTCCCCTACGAGCAGTACTTC.

Comments on this clonotype: This may be a read error: a much more frequent sequence differs by one nucleotide. The J gene is TRBJ1-6, the V gene TRBV5-1, with unresolved D. CDR3 length equals 14 residues. Germline V gene data show CDR1 as SGHRS and CDR2 as YFSETQ. CDR3 coding DNA: TGCGCCAGCAGCTTGTCGTCCGGGGAATCACCCCCCCACTTT. Translating it yields CASSLSSGESPPHF.

This clonotype was seen only a few times. The chain joins TRBV20-1 to TRBJ2-1, with 12 nucleotides matching TRBD2. The CDR3 is 16 residues long. Germline assignment: CDR1 DFQATT and CDR2 SNEGSKA (reference sequence). The V gene end was trimmed by 1 base and the J gene end by 7 bases; junction bases not matched to a gene: 8. The CDR3 reads CSARAPGLAGGNEQFF. CDR3 DNA: TGCAGTGCTAGAGCTCCGGGACTAGCGGGTGGTAATGAGCAGTTCTTC.

The genes are TRBV27 and TRBJ2-6; 7 bases fit TRBD1. J lost 3 bases, V lost 5 bases, and 4 bases had no gene match. CDR3 length: 15 amino acids. The germline V gene has CDR1 MNHEY and CDR2 SMNVEV (reference sequence). DNA for the CDR3: TGTGCCAGCAGTATAACAGGGGTTGGGGCCAACGTCCTGACTTTC. Residues: CASSITGVGANVLTF.

The V call is TRBV20-1, the J call TRBJ2-3; 15 nucleotides agree with TRBD2. CDR3 length: 16 residues. Germline CDR1 reads DFQATT; CDR2 reads SNEGSKA (reference sequence). Losses at the gene ends were 3 bases for V and 3 bases for J; bases not matched to a gene: 4. The CDR3 loop is CSASLGLAGGTDTQYF. The CDR3 DNA follows: TGCAGTGCTAGTCTGGGACTAGCGGGGGGAACAGATACGCAGTATTTT.

This clonotype was seen many times. The CDR3 protein is CSVEVMETQYF. The CDR3 bases are TGCAGCGTTGAAGTAATGGAGACCCAGTACTTC. The chain is built from TRBV29-1 and TRBJ2-5, with unresolved D. V lost 1 base and J 5 bases, leaving 5 bases between the germline ends. This CDR3 is built from 11 residues. CDR1 SQVTM and CDR2 ANQGSEA come from the germline V gene.

This clonotype showed up just a few times. The chain is built from TRBV29-1 and TRBJ2-5; D perhaps matches TRBD2 (5 bases). There are 12 residues in the CDR3. V shed 6 bases and J shed 11 bases, with 19 bases lying between them. From germline, CDR1 is SQVTM and CDR2 ANQGSEA. The CDR3 region has the DNA TGCAGCGTAGACTTCATGAGGGATGAGCAGTACTTC. Its protein is CSVDFMRDEQYF.

Details on this clonotype: Sequence at one end of the junction differs from germline and may be a read error. As DNA, the CDR3 is TGTGTCAGCAGTGGGACTAGCGGTGATGAGCAGTTCTTC. Amino acid sequence: CVSSGTSGDEQFF. The chain combines TRBV6-6 with TRBJ2-1; 11 bases map to TRBD2. Germline-derived CDR1 and CDR2 are MNHNY and SVGAGI (reference sequence). The CDR3 runs to 13 residues.

This clonotype was seen a few times. The rearrangement uses TRBV18 and TRBJ2-5; D gene ambiguous. Trimming pared 0 bases from V and 2 bases from J, leaving 10 bases between. The V gene's germline CDR1 is KGHSH and CDR2 LQKENI. The CDR3 has 15 amino acids. CDR3 amino acids: CASSPPGRDQETQYF. In nucleotides, the CDR3 is TGTGCCAGCTCACCACCCGGCAGAGATCAAGAGACCCAGTACTTC.

This clonotype came up a few times. The chain links TRBV24-1 to TRBJ2-6; 8 nucleotides match TRBD1. This CDR3 region has 17 residues. Looked up from germline, CDR1 is KGHDR and CDR2 is SFDVKD. V gave up 4 bases and J gave up 1 base; unmatched junction bases: 5. The CDR3 DNA sequence: TGTGCCACCAGTGAAAGGACAGGGATTTCTGGGGCCAACGTCCTGACTTTC. Its protein is CATSERTGISGANVLTF.

This rearrangement joins TRBV5-1 to TRBJ2-2; 9 nucleotides agree with TRBD1. The CDR3 spans 17 residues. Germline V gives CDR1 SGHRS, CDR2 YFSETQ. With V trimmed by 0 bases and J by 5 bases, 8 bases remained unmatched. CDR3 bases: TGCGCCAGCAGCTTGGCCGTGGGACAGGGAAGAACCGGGGAGCTGTTTTTT. Translating it yields CASSLAVGQGRTGELFF.

The V call is TRBV20-1, the J call TRBJ2-1; D gene uncertain. This CDR3 has 12 amino acids. V was trimmed by 1 base and J by 9 bases, leaving 10 bases between them. Germline values: CDR1 DFQATT, CDR2 SNEGSKA (reference sequence). This CDR3 reads CSARGGLPEQFF. The CDR3 DNA is TGCAGTGCTAGAGGGGGTCTCCCTGAGCAGTTCTTC.

In its sample, this clonotype was seen a few times. The chain uses TRBV6-1 and TRBJ1-6; no clear D gene. This CDR3 has 11 residues. CDR1 is MNHNS and CDR2 is SASEGT in the germline V gene. Trimming stripped 7 bases from V and 11 bases from J, with 9 bases between. CDR3 sequence: CASTAPPPLHF. CDR3 nucleotides: TGTGCCAGCACCGCTCCTCCACCCCTCCACTTT.

The chain has TRBV20-1 and TRBJ2-7; D is uncertain. The CDR3 extends over 12 amino acids. CDR1 and CDR2 from the germline V gene are DFQATT and SNEGSKA (reference sequence). V lost 4 bases and J 3 bases, leaving 10 bases between the germline ends. The CDR3 DNA is TGCAGTGCTATTTCTGGCTTCTACGAGCAGTACTTC. This translates into CSAISGFYEQYF.

This sequence joins TRBV29-1 and TRBJ1-1; 7 nucleotides match TRBD1. The germline gives CDR1 SQVTM, CDR2 ANQGSEA. The CDR3 is 16 amino acids. J gave up 4 bases and V 5 bases, and 16 bases lay outside the gene matches. The CDR3 sequence is CSVKPGGGGLSTEAFF. The CDR3 nucleotides read TGCAGCGTTAAACCAGGGGGTGGGGGGCTGAGCACTGAAGCTTTCTTT.

This clonotype has more than one count but fewer than ten. The chain uses TRBV6-1 and TRBJ1-5; no clear D gene. Germline V CDR1 and CDR2: MNHNS, SASEGT. Trimming removed 8 bases from V and 1 base from J, with 15 bases in between. This CDR3 is built from 15 residues. The CDR3: CASEEEGLSNQPQHF. Here the CDR3 DNA reads TGTGCCAGCGAAGAGGAAGGGCTGAGCAATCAGCCCCAGCATTTT.

In its sample, this clonotype was seen many times. The chain joins TRBV29-1 to TRBJ2-1, with D maybe TRBD2 (5 bases). CDR1 is SQVTM, CDR2 ANQGSEA, per germline. The CDR3 loop spans 12 amino acids. V was clipped by 4 bases and J by 5 bases, with 9 bases between them. The CDR3 spells CSVVRGNNEQFF. CDR3 DNA sequence: TGCAGCGTTGTCCGGGGAAACAATGAGCAGTTCTTC.

The CDR3 DNA is TGTGCCAGCAGCTCGACTTGGAACAGGGGCTCTGGGGCCAACGTCCTGACTTTC. Amino acid sequence: CASSSTWNRGSGANVLTF. The rearrangement links TRBV7-2 to TRBJ2-6; 7 bases line up with TRBD1. The trim removed 4 bases at V and 0 bases at J, leaving 9 bases unmatched. Germline assignment: CDR1 SGHTA and CDR2 FQGNSA. The CDR3 has 18 residues.

This clonotype was counted between two and nine times. V and J are TRBV20-1 and TRBJ2-3; 9 bases map to TRBD2. This CDR3 has 15 residues. The trim removed 3 bases at V and 3 bases at J, leaving 7 bases unmatched. Germline CDR1 reads DFQATT; CDR2 reads SNEGSKA (reference sequence). The CDR3 spells CSASRASGATDTQYF. The DNA of the CDR3 is TGCAGTGCTAGTCGGGCTAGCGGGGCGACAGATACGCAGTATTTT.